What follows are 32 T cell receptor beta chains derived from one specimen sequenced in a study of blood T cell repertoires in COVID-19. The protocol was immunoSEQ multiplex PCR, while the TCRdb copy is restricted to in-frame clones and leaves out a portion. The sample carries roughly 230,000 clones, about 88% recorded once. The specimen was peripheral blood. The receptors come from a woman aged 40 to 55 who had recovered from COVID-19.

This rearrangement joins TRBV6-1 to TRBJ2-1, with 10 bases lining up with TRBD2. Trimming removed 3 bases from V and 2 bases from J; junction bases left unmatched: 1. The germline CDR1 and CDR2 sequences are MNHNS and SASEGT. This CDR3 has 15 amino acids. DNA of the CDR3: TGTGCCAGCAGTGAGCTAGCGGGGGCCTACAATGAGCAGTTCTTC. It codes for CASSELAGAYNEQFF.

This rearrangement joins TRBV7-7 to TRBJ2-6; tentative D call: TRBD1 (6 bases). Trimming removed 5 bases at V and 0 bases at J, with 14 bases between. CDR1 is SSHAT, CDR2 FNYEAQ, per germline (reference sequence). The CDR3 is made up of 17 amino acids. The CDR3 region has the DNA TGTGCCAGCAGCCCCCGGGACATATCCTCTGGGGCCAACGTCCTGACTTTC. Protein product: CASSPRDISSGANVLTF.

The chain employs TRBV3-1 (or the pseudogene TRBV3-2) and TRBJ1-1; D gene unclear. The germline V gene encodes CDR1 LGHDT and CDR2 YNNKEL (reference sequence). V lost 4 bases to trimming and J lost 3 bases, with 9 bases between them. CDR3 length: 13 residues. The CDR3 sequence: CASSLQEDTEAFF. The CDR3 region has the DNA TGTGCCAGCAGCCTGCAGGAGGACACTGAAGCTTTCTTT.

CDR3 bases: TGTGCCAGCTCACCAACCCGGACAGGCGAGCCGGGCTACACCTTC. It codes for CASSPTRTGEPGYTF. This rearrangement joins TRBV18 to TRBJ1-2, with TRBD1 matching over 7 bases. Germline CDR1 reads KGHSH; CDR2 reads LQKENI. The CDR3 is 15 residues long. Unmatched junction bases numbered 11, after V lost 2 bases and J lost 8 bases.

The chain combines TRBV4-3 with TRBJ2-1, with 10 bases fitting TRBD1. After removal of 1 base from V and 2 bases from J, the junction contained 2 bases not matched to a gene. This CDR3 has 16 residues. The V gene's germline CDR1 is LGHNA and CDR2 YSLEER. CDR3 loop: CASSQVGTGAYNEQFF. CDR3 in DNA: TGCGCCAGCAGCCAAGTCGGGACAGGGGCCTACAATGAGCAGTTCTTC.

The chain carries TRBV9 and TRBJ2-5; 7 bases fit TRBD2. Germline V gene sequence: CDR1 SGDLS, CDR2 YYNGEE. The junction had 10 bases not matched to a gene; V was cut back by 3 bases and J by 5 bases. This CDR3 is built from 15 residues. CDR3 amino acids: CASSDGAGMPETQYF. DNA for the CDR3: TGTGCCAGCAGCGATGGAGCGGGGATGCCGGAGACCCAGTACTTC.

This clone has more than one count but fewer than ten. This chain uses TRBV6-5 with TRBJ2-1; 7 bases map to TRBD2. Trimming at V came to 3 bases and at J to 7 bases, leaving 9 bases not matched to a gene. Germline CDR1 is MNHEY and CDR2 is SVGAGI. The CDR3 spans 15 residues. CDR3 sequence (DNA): TGTGCCAGCAGTTATATAACATCACTAGCGAATGAGCAGTTCTTC. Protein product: CASSYITSLANEQFF.

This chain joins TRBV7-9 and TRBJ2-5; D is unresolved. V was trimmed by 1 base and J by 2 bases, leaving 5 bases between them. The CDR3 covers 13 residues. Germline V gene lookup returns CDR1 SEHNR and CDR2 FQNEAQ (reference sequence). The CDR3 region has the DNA TGTGCCAGCAGCTTAGTAGAGCAAGAGACCCAGTACTTC. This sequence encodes CASSLVEQETQYF.

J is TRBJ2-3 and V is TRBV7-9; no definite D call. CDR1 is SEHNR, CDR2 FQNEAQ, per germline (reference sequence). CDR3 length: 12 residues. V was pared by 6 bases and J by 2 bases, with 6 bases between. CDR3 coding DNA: TGTGCCAGCAGTAAAGCCACAGATACGCAGTATTTT. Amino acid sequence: CASSKATDTQYF.

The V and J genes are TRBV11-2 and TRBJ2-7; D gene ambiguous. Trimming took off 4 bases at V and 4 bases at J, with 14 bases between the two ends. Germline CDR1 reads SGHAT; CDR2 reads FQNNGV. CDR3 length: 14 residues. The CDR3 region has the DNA TGTGCCAGCAGCTCCATTCACACTACTTACGAGCAGTACTTC. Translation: CASSSIHTTYEQYF. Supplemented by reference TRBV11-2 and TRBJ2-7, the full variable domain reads EAGVAQSPRYKIIEKRQSVAFWCNPISGHATLYWYQQILGQGPKLLIQFQNNGVVDDSQLPKDRFSAERLKGVDSTLKIQPAKLEDSAVYLCASSSIHTTYEQYFGPGTRLTVT.

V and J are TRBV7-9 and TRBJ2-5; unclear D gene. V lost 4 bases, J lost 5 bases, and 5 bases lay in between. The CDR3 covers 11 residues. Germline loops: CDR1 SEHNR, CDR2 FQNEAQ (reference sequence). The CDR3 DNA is TGTGCCAGCAGCTCCAGTGAGACCCAGTACTTC. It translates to CASSSSETQYF. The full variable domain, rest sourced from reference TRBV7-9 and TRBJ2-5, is DTGVSQNPRHKITKRGQNVTFRCDPISEHNRLYWYRQTLGQGPEFLTYFQNEAQLEKSRLLSDRFSAERPKGSFSTLEIQRTEQGDSAMYLCASSSSETQYFGPGTRLLVL.

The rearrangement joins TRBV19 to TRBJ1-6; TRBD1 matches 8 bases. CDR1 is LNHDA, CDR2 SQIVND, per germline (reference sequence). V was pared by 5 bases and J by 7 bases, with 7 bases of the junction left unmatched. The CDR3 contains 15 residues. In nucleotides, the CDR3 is TGTGCCAGTAGTCTCTCCGGGACAGGCAATTCACCCCTCCACTTT. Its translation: CASSLSGTGNSPLHF.

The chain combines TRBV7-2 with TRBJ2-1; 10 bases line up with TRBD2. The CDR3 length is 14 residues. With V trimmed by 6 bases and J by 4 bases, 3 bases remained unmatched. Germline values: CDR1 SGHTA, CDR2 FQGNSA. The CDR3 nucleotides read TGTGCCAGCAGGCGGACTAGCGGATACAATGAGCAGTTCTTC. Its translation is CASRRTSGYNEQFF.

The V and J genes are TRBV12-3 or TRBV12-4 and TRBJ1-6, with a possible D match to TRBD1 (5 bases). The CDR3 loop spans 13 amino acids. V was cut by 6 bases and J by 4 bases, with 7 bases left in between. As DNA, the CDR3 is TGTGCCAGCAGGGGGGGTTATAATTCACCCCTCCACTTT. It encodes CASRGGYNSPLHF.

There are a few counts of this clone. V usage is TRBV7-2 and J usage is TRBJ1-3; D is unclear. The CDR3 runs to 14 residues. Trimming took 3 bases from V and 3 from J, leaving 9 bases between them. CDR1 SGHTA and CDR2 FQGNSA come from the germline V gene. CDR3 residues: CASSFALLGNTIYF. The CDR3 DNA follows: TGTGCCAGCAGCTTTGCACTCCTTGGAAACACCATATATTTT. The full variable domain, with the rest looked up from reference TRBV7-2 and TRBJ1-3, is GAGVSQSPSNKVTEKGKDVELRCDPISGHTALYWYRQSLGQGLEFLIYFQGNSAPDKSGLPSDRFSAERTGGSVSTLTIQRTQQEDSAVYLCASSFALLGNTIYFGEGSWLTVV.

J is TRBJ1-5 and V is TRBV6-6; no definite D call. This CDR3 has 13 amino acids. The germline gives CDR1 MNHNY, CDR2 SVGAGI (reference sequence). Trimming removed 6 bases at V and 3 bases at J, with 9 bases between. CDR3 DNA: TGTGCCAGCAGGACCCGGGACAATCAGCCCCAGCATTTT. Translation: CASRTRDNQPQHF.

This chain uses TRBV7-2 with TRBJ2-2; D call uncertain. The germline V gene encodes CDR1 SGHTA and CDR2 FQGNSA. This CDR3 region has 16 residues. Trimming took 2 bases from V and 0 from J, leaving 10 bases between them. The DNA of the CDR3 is TGTGCCAGCAGCTTATTTGGTCAGTCGAACACCGGGGAGCTGTTTTTT. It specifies CASSLFGQSNTGELFF.

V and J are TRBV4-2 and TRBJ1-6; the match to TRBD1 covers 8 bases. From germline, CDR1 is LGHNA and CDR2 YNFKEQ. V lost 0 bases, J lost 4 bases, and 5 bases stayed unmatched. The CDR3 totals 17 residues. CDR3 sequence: CASSQEGRQGYNSPLHF. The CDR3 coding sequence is TGTGCCAGCAGCCAAGAAGGCCGACAGGGGTATAATTCACCCCTCCACTTT.

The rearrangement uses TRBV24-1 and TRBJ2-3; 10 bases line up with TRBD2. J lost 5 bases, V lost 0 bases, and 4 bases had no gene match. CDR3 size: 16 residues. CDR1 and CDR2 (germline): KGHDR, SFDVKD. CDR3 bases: TGTGCCACCAGTGATTTGCAACTAGCGGGAAGAGATACGCAGTATTTT. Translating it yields CATSDLQLAGRDTQYF.

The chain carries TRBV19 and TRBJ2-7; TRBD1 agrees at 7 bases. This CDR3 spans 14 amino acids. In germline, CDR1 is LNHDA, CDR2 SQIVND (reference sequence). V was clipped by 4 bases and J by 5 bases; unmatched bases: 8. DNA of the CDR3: TGTGCCAGTAGTACAACAGGGGAATGGAACGAGCAGTACTTC. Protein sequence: CASSTTGEWNEQYF.

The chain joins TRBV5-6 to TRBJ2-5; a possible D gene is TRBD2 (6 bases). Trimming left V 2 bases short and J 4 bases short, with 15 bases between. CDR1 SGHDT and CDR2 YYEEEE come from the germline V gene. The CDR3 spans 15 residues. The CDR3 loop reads CASSFSTAAGETQYF. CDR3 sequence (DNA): TGTGCCAGCAGCTTCTCGACGGCAGCGGGAGAGACCCAGTACTTC.

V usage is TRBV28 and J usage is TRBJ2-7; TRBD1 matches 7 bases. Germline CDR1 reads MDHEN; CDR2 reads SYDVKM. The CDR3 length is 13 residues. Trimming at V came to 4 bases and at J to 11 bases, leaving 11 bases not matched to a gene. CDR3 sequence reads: CASSSPTTGSEYF. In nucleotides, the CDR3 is TGTGCCAGCAGTTCCCCAACGACAGGGTCGGAGTACTTC.

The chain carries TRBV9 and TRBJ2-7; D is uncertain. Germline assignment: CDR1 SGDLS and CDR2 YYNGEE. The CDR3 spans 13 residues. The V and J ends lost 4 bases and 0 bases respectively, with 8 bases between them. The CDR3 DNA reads TGTGCCAGCAGCCGAGTATTCTCCTACGAGCAGTACGTC. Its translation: CASSRVFSYEQYV.

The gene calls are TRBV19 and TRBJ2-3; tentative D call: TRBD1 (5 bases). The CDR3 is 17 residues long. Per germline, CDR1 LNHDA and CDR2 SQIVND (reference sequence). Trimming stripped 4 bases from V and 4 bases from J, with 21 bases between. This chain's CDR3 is CASSTPQLGATADTQYF. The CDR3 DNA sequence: TGTGCCAGTAGTACCCCGCAATTAGGGGCCACGGCAGATACGCAGTATTTT.

The CDR3 spells CASSDGQGNTEAFF. Here the CDR3 DNA reads TGCGCCAGCAGCGACGGACAGGGGAACACTGAAGCTTTCTTT. The chain has TRBV5-1 and TRBJ1-1; the match to TRBD1 covers 8 bases. CDR1 SGHRS and CDR2 YFSETQ come from the germline V gene. V shed 4 bases and J 1 base; nucleotides not matched to a gene: 3. This CDR3 is built from 14 residues.

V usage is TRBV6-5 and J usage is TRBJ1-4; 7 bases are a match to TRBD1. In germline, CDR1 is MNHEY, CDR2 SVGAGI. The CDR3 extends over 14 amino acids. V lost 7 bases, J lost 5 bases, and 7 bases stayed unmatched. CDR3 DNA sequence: TGTGCCAGCACCAGGGGACAGCCAAATGAAAAACTGTTTTTT. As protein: CASTRGQPNEKLFF.

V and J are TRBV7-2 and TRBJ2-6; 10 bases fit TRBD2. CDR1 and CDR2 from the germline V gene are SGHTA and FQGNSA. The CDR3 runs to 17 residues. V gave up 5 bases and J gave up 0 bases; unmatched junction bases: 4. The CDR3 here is CASSQGLAASGANVLTF. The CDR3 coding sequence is TGTGCCAGCAGCCAAGGACTAGCGGCCTCTGGGGCCAACGTCCTGACTTTC.

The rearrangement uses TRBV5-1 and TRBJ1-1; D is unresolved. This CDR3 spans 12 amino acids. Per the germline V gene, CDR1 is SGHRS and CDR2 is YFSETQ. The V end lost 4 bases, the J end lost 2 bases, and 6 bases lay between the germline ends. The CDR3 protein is CASSRVNTEAFF. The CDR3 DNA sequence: TGCGCCAGCAGCCGAGTAAACACTGAAGCTTTCTTT.

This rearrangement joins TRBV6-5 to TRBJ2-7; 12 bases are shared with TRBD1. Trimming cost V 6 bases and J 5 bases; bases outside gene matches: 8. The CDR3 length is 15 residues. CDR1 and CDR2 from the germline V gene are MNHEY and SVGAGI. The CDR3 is CASSRPGQGAHEQYF. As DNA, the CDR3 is TGTGCCAGCAGCCGCCCGGGACAGGGGGCGCACGAGCAGTACTTC.

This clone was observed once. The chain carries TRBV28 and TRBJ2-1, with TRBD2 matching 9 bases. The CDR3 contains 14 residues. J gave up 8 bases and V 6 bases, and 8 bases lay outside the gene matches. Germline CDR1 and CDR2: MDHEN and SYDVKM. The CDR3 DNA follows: TGTGCCAGCAGGTCGGGACTAGCTGGGGATGAGCAGTTCTTC. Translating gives CASRSGLAGDEQFF. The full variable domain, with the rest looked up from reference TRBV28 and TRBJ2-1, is DVKVTQSSRYLVKRTGEKVFLECVQDMDHENMFWYRQDPGLGLRLIYFSYDVKMKEKGDIPEGYSVSREKKERFSLILESASTNQTSMYLCASRSGLAGDEQFFGPGTRLTVL.

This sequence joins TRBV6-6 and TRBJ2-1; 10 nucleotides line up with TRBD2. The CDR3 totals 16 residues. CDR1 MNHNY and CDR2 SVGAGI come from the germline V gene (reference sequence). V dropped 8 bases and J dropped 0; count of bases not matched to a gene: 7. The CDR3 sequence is CASVRASGSSYNEQFF. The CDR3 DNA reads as TGTGCCAGCGTTAGGGCTAGCGGGAGCTCCTACAATGAGCAGTTCTTC.

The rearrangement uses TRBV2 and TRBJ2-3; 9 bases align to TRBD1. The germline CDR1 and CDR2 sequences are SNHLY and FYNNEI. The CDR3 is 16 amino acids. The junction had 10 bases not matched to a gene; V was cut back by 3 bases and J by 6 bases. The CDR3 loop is CASSDLQDRGRDTQYF. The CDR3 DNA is TGTGCCAGCAGTGACTTGCAGGACAGGGGTCGCGATACGCAGTATTTT.